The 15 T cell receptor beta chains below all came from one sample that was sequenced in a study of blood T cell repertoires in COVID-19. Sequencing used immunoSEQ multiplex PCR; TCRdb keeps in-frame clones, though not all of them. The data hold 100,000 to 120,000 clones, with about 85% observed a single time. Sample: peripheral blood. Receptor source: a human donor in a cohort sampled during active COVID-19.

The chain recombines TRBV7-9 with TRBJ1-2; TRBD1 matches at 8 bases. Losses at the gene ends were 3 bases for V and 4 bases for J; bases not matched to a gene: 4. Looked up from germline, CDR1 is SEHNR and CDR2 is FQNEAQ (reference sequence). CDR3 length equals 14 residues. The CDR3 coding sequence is TGTGCCAGCAGCTTCCTGGACAGGGCCTATGGCTACACCTTC. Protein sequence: CASSFLDRAYGYTF.

The DNA of the CDR3 is TGCAGCGTGACCACAGGGACAGATACGCAGTATTTT. It yields the protein CSVTTGTDTQYF. J is TRBJ2-3 and V is TRBV29-1, with a tentative D call TRBD1 (6 bases). V lost 6 bases and J 3 bases, leaving 10 bases between the germline ends. The CDR3 has 12 residues. Germline V gene data show CDR1 as SQVTM and CDR2 as ANQGSEA.

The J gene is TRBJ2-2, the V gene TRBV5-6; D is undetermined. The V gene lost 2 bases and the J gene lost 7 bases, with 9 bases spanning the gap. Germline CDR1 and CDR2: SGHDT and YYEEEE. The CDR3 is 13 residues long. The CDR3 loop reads CASSLEVVGELFF. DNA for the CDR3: TGTGCCAGCAGCTTAGAGGTAGTCGGGGAGCTGTTTTTT.

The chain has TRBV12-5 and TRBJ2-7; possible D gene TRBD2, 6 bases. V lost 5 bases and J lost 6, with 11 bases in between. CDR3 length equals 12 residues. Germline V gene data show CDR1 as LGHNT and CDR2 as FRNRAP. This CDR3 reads CASGPGRSEQYF. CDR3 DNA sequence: TGTGCTAGTGGTCCGGGGAGGTCCGAGCAGTACTTC.

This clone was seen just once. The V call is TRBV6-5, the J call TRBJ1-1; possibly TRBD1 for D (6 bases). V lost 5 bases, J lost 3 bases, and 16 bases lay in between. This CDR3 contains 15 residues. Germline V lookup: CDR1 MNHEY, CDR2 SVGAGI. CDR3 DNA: TGTGCCAGCAGTCGAATATCCCAGGGGTACACTGAAGCTTTCTTT. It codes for CASSRISQGYTEAFF.

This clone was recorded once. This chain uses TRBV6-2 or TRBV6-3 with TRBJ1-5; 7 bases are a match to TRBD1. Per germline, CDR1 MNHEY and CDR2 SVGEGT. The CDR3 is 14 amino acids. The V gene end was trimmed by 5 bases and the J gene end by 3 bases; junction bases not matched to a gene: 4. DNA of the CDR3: TGTGCCAGCAGTCGGGACAGCACCAATCAGCCCCAGCATTTT. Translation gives CASSRDSTNQPQHF.

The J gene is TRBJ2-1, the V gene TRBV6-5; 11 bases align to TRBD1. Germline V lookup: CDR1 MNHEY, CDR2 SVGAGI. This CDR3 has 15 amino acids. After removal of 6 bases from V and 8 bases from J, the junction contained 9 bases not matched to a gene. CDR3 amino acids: CASRIGDRGWDEQFF. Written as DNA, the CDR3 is TGTGCCAGCAGAATCGGGGACAGGGGGTGGGATGAGCAGTTCTTC.

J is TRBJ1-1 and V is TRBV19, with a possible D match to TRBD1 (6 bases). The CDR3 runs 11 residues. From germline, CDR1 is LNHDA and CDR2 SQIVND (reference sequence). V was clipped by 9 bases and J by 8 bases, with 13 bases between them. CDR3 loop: CASGLGTEAFF. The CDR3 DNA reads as TGTGCCAGCGGACTTGGGACAGAAGCTTTCTTT.

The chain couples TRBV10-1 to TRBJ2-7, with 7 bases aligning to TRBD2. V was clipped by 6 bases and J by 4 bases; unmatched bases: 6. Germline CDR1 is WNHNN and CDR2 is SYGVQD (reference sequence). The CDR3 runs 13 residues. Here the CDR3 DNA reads TGCGCCAGCAGCCCGGGGAGGGGATACGAGCAGTACTTC. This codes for CASSPGRGYEQYF.

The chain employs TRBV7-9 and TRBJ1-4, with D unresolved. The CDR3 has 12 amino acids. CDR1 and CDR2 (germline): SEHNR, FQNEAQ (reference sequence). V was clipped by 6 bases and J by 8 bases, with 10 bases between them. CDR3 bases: TGTGCCAGCAGTTTCCAATTCGAAAAACTGTTTTTT. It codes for CASSFQFEKLFF.

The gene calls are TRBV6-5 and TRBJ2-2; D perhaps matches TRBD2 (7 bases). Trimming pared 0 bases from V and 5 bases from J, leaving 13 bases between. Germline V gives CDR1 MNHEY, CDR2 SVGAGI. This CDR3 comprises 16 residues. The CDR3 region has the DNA TGTGCCAGCAGTTACTCTACGGGGGGCGGGACCGGGGAGCTGTTTTTT. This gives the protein CASSYSTGGGTGELFF.

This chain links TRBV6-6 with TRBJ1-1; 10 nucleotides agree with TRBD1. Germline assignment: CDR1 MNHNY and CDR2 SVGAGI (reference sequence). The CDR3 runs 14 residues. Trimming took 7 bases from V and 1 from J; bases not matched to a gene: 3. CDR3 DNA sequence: TGTGCCAGCACGAGGACAGGGGGGAACACTGAAGCTTTCTTT. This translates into CASTRTGGNTEAFF.

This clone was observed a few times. The CDR3, as DNA: TGTGCCAGCAGCCAAGAAATCGGGACAGGGGGCTACGAGCAGTACTTC. Protein: CASSQEIGTGGYEQYF. This chain joins TRBV4-2 and TRBJ2-7; 11 nucleotides align to TRBD1. The CDR3 is 16 residues long. CDR1 is LGHNA and CDR2 is YNFKEQ in the germline V gene. The ends lost 0 bases at V and 3 bases at J; junction bases unmatched: 4.

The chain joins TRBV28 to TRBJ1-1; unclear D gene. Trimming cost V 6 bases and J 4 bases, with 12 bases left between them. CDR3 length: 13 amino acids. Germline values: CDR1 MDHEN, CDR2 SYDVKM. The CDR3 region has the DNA TGTGCCAGCAGCCCCGGGGTCCCCACTGAAGCTTTCTTT. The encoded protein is CASSPGVPTEAFF.

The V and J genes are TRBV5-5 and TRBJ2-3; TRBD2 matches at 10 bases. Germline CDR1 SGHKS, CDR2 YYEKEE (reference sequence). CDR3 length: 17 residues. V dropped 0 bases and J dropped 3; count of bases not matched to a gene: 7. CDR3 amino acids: CASSLGLAGGLTDTQYF. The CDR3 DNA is TGTGCCAGCAGCTTGGGGTTAGCGGGAGGTTTGACAGATACGCAGTATTTT.